This T cell receptor (beta chain) was identified during a study of blood T cell repertoires in COVID-19. In the study overall: Material from acute and convalescent COVID-19 was sourced from the United States, Italy and Spain. Nucleic acid was either cDNA or gDNA, and it came from T cells, B-cell-depleted T cells, or PBMCs.

The V end was cut by 2 bases, the J end by 4 bases, with 5 bases between. The V gene's germline CDR1 is SEHNR and CDR2 FQNEAQ (reference sequence). The CDR3 has 12 amino acids. Per the authors' pipeline: Quantification of nucleated cells was approximated via reference gene primer amplification. Profiling relied on immunoSEQ multiplex PCR, and the TCRdb table lists in-frame clones only, not all of them. The V and J calls and clone size come from that table; D and trimming were worked out from the DNA. Of approximately 44,000 clones in the sample, 92% were seen once. This clone was seen once. The chain has TRBV7-9 and TRBJ1-1, with D uncertain. The clonotype comes from a human donor in a cohort sampled during active COVID-19. The sequenced material came from peripheral blood. CDR3 protein: CASSLISTEAFF. The CDR3 region has the DNA TGTGCCAGCAGCTTAATTAGCACTGAAGCTTTCTTT.